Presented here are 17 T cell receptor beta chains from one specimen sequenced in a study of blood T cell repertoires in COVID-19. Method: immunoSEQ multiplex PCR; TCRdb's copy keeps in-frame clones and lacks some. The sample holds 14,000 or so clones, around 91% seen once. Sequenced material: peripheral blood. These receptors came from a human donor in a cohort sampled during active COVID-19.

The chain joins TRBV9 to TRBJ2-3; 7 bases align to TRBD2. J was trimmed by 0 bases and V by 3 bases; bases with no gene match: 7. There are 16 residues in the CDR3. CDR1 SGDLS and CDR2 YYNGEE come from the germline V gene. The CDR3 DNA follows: TGTGCCAGCAGCGAGCGGCGGGGGATAAGCACAGATACGCAGTATTTT. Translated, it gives CASSERRGISTDTQYF.

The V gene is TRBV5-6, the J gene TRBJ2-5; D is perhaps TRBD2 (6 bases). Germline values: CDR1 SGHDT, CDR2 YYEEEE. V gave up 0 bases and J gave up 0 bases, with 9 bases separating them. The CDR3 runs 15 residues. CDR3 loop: CASSLVGGYQETQYF. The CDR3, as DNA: TGTGCCAGCAGCTTGGTAGGAGGGTACCAAGAGACCCAGTACTTC.

CDR3 in DNA: TGTGCCAGTAGTATTTCAGGGTACACTGAAGCTTTCTTT. Its translation is CASSISGYTEAFF. V is TRBV19 and J is TRBJ1-1; TRBD1 might be the D (5 bases). In germline, CDR1 is LNHDA, CDR2 SQIVND (reference sequence). V was pared by 3 bases and J by 3 bases, with 8 bases between. The CDR3 extends over 13 amino acids.

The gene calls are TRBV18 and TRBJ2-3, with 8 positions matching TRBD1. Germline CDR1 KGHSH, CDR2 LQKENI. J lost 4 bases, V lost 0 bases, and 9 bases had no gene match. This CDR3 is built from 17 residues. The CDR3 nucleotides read TGTGCCAGCTCACCACCTGCCGTGCAGGGGGCTTCAGATACGCAGTATTTT. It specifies CASSPPAVQGASDTQYF.

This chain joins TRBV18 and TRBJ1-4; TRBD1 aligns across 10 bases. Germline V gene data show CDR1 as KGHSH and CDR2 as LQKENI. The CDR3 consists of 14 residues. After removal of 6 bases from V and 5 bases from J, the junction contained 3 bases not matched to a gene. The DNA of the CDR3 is TGTGCCAGCTCCGCGGGACAGGGGAATGAAAAACTGTTTTTT. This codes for CASSAGQGNEKLFF. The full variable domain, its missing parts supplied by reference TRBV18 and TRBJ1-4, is NAGVMQNPRHLVRRRGQEARLRCSPMKGHSHVYWYRQLPEEGLKFMVYLQKENIIDESGMPKERFSAEFPKEGPSILRIQQVVRGDSAAYFCASSAGQGNEKLFFGSGTQLSVL.

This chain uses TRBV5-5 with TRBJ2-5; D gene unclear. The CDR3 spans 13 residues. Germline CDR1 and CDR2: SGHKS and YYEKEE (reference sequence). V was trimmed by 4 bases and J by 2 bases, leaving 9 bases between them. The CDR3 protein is CASSLFPQETQYF. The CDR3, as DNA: TGTGCCAGCAGCCTCTTCCCTCAAGAGACCCAGTACTTC.

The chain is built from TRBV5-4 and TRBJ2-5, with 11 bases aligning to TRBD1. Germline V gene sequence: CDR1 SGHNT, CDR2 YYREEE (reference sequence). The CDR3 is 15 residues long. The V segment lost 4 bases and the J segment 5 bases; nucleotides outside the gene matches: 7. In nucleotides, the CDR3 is TGTGCCAGCAGCCCGGACAGGGGGCTTTGGGAGACCCAGTACTTC. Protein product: CASSPDRGLWETQYF.

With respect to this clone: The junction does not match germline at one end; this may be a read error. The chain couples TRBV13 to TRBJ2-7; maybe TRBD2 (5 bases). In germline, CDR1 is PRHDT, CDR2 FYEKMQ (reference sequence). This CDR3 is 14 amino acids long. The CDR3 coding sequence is TGTGCCAGCAGCCTAGGAAGAGCGGCTTACGAGCAGTACTTC. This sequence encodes CASSLGRAAYEQYF. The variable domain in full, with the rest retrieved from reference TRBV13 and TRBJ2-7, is AAGVIQSPRHLIKEKRETATLKCYPIPRHDTVYWYQQGPGQDPQFLISFYEKMQSDKGSIPDRFSAQQFSDYHSELNMSSLELGDSALYFCASSLGRAAYEQYFGPGTRLTVT.

CDR3 loop: CASSAQGTANYGYTF. The CDR3 DNA sequence: TGTGCCAGCAGTGCCCAGGGGACAGCTAACTATGGCTACACCTTC. The V gene is TRBV2, the J gene TRBJ1-2; 7 nucleotides align to TRBD1. Trimming took 4 bases from V and 0 from J; bases not matched to a gene: 5. Germline V gives CDR1 SNHLY, CDR2 FYNNEI. CDR3 size: 15 residues.

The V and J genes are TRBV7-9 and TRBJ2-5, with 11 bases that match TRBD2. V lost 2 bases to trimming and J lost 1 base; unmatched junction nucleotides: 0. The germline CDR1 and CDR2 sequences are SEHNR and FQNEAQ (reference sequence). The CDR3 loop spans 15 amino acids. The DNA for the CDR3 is TGTGCCAGCAGCTTACTAGCGGGAGGCCAAGAGACCCAGTACTTC. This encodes CASSLLAGGQETQYF.

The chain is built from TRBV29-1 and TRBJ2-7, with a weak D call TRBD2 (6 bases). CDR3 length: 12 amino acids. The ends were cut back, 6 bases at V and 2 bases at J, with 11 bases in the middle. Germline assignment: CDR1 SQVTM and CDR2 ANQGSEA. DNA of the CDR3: TGCAGCGTCCGGGACTGGGCCTACGAGCAGTACTTC. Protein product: CSVRDWAYEQYF.

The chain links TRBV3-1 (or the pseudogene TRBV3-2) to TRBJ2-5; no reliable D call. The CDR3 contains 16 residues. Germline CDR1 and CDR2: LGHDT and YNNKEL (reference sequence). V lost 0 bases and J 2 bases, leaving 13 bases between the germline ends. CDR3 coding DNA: TGTGCCAGCAGCCAAGAACCCCTGCTAGTTCAAGAGACCCAGTACTTC. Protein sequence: CASSQEPLLVQETQYF.

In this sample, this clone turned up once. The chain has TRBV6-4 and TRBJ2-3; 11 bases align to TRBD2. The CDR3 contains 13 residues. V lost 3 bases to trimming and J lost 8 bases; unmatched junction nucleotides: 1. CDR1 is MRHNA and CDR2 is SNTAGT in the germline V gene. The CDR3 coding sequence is TGTGCCAGCAGTGAAGGGACTAGCGGTACGCAGTATTTT. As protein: CASSEGTSGTQYF.

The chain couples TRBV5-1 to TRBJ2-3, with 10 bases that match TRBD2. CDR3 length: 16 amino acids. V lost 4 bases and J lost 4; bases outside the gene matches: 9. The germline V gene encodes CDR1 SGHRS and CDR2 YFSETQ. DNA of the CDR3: TGCGCCAGCAGCGCCTATAGCGGGGGGAGATCAGATACGCAGTATTTT. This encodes CASSAYSGGRSDTQYF.

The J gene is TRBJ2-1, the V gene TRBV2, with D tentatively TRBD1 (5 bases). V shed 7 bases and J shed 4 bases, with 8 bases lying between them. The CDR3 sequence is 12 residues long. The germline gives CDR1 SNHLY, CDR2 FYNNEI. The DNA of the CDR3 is TGTGCCAGCACCGGACAATACAATGAGCAGTTCTTC. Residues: CASTGQYNEQFF.

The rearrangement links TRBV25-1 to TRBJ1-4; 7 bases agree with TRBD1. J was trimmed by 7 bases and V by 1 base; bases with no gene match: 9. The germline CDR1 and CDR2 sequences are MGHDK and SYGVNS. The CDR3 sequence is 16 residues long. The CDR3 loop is CASSESQTGTREKLFF. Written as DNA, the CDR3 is TGTGCCAGCAGTGAATCCCAGACAGGGACCCGTGAAAAACTGTTTTTT.

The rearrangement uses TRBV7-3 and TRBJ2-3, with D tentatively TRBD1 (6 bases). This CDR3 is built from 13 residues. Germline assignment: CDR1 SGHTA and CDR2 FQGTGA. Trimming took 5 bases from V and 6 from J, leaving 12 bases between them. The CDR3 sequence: CASSLFQGDTQYF. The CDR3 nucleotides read TGTGCCAGCAGCCTATTCCAGGGGGATACGCAGTATTTT.